This T cell receptor beta chain was recorded in a study of cytomegalovirus exposure and HLA in healthy donors. Study-wide findings and caveats: Apparent HLA restriction characterized most CMV-associated TCR beta chains in a later analysis.

CDR3 length: 15 amino acids. Trimming took 2 bases from V and 7 from J; bases not matched to a gene: 8. The germline gives CDR1 SGHNT, CDR2 YYREEE (reference sequence). The study ran its PCR with 60 Vbeta and 13 Jbeta primers. Using immunoSEQ multiplex PCR, the repertoire was profiled, and TCRdb retains in-frame clones only, with some absent. The sample yields roughly 190,000 clones, 81% seen once. As to this clone: Antigen: not known.

Sequencing was carried out using PBMCs. The origin of this receptor is a middle-aged man in good health and CMV-seropositive. The genes are TRBV5-4 and TRBJ2-4, with 8 bases aligning to TRBD2. The CDR3 loop reads CASSFPGGAPNIQYF. The CDR3 region has the DNA TGTGCCAGCAGCTTCCCGGGGGGGGCGCCGAACATTCAGTACTTC.